This T cell receptor beta chain was captured in a study of regulatory T cells in long-lasting Graves disease. Described time point: persistent/refractory GD, antithyroid drugs over 5 years with positive TRAb. Extracted PBMC RNA gave rise to the TCR library. The collection involved drawing 7.5 to 9.5 milliliters of peripheral blood into EDTA tubes. Sequencing libraries for TCR beta were prepared with iRepertoire HTBI primers and Arm-PCR of CDR3 regions. Authors' data handling: Across all samples, roughly 60 TRBV segments and 15 or so TRBJ segments were identified. MiXCR was run by TCRdb on the multiplex PCR reads, yielding one entry per CDR3 protein. TCRdb, not the original authors, processed these V and J calls. The sample gives roughly 400,000 distinct CDR3 sequences, 20% to 25% of which show up once; 14% is in the top ten. V was pared by 2 bases and J by 7 bases, with 11 bases of the junction left unmatched. This CDR3 region has 17 residues. Germline CDR1 and CDR2: MNHEY and SVGAGI.

This clonotype was detected ten times or more. No antigen is known for it. Findings of the study overall: Newly diagnosed patients had higher TCR diversity than persistent Graves' patients did.

The sequence derives from a female donor with Graves disease. The specimen was peripheral blood mononuclear cells (PBMCs), collected when the disease was refractory, from a patient treated with antithyroid drugs. The V call is TRBV6-5, the J call TRBJ2-2; TRBD2 agrees at 9 bases. CDR3 DNA sequence: TGTGCCAGCAGTTACCCGCTCAGGAGCGGGAGGATCGGGGAGCTGTTTTTT. Residues: CASSYPLRSGRIGELFF.